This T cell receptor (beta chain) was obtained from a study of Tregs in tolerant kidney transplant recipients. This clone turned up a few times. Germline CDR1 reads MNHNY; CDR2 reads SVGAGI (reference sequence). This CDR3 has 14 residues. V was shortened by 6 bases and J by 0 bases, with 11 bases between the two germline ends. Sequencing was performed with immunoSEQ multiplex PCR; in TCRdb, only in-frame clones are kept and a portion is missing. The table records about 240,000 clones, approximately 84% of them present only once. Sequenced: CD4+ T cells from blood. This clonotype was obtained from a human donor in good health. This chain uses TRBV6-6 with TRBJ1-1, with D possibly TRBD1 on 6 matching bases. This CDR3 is CASRIQGMNTEAFF. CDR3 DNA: TGTGCCAGCAGAATACAGGGAATGAACACTGAAGCTTTCTTT.